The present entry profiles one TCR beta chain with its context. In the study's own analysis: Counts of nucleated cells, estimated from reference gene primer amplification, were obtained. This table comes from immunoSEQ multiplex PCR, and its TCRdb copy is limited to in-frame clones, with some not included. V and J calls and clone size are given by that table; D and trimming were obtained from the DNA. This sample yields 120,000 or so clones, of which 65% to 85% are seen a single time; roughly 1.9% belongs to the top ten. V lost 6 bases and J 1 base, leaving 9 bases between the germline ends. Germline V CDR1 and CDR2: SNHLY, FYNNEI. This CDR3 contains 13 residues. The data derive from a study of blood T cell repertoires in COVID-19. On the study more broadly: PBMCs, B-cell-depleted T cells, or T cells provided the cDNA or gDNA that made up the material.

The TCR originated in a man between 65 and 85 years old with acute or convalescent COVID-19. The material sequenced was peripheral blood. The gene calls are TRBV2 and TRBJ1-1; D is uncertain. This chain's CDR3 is CASSLGGNTEAFF. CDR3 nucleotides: TGTGCCAGCAGCCTCGGAGGGAACACTGAAGCTTTCTTT.